This paragraph covers one TCR beta chain sequence. This sample was included in a study of cytomegalovirus exposure and HLA in healthy donors. The donors formed part of the 120-subject validation cohort, distinct from the roughly 700-subject first cohort. Trimming took 4 bases from V and 7 from J; bases not matched to a gene: 16. CDR1 is SGHRS and CDR2 is YFSETQ in the germline V gene. The CDR3 has 18 amino acids. Here immunoSEQ multiplex PCR was the method, and the copy in TCRdb shows in-frame clones only, minus some. The sample shows 150,000 to 200,000 clones, approximately 86% of them seen only once.

This chain joins TRBV5-1 and TRBJ2-1; 11 positions match TRBD2. The source material was PBMCs. This sequence originates from a man aged 30 to 45 in good health and CMV-seropositive. The CDR3 is CASSRRWASGGIINEQFF. The CDR3 bases are TGCGCCAGCAGCCGGAGGTGGGCTAGCGGGGGGATAATAAATGAGCAGTTCTTC.